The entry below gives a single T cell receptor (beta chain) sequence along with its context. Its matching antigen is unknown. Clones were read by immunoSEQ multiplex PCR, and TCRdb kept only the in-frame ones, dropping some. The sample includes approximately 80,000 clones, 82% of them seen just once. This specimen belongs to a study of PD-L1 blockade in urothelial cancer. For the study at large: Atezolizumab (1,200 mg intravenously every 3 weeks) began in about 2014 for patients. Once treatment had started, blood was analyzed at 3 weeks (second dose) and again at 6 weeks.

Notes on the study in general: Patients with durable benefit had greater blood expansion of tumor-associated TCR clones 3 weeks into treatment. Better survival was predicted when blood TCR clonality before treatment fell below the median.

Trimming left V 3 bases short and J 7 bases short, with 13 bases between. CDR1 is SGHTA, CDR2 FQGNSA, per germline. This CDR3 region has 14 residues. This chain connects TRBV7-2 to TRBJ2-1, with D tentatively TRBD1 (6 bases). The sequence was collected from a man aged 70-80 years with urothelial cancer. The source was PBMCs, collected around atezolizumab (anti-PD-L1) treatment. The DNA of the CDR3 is TGTGCCAGCAGCTTTTGGACAGACGGGAATGAGCAGTTCTTC. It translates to CASSFWTDGNEQFF.